The 11 T cell receptor beta chains reported below all come from one sample, sequenced in a study of control samples from healthy donors and cancer patients. TCRdb's table, derived via immunoSEQ multiplex PCR, lists solely in-frame clones and lacks some. The sample contains roughly 370,000 clones, 75% to 95% of which appear only once. The specimen was PBMCs. The receptors were sampled from a man aged 35 to 55 with head and neck cancer.

This chain uses TRBV19 with TRBJ1-2; D not certain. The CDR3 is made up of 13 amino acids. Germline V gives CDR1 LNHDA, CDR2 SQIVND (reference sequence). V was trimmed by 2 bases and J by 6 bases, leaving 10 bases between them. CDR3 DNA sequence: TGTGCCAGTAGTATAAACACCGCAAATGGCTACACCTTC. Protein product: CASSINTANGYTF.

A single count supports this clone. This chain uses TRBV5-4 with TRBJ1-1; TRBD1 matches at 9 bases. The V and J ends lost 4 bases and 7 bases, in that order; junction bases with no gene match: 11. This CDR3 contains 15 residues. Germline V gene sequence: CDR1 SGHNT, CDR2 YYREEE (reference sequence). The CDR3 DNA follows: TGTGCCAGCAGCACCTGGACAGGGGTCTTTGGTGAAGCTTTCTTT. Its translation is CASSTWTGVFGEAFF.

The V and J genes are TRBV5-5 and TRBJ2-1, with D perhaps TRBD1 (6 bases). The CDR3 is 14 residues long. V dropped 4 bases and J dropped 4 bases, with 12 bases sitting between them. Germline V gives CDR1 SGHKS, CDR2 YYEKEE (reference sequence). This chain's CDR3 is CASSPRDIYNEQFF. The CDR3 DNA reads as TGTGCCAGCAGCCCAAGGGACATTTACAATGAGCAGTTCTTC.

The CDR3 region has the DNA TGCGCCAGCAGCCAAGGGGCAAATAATTCACCCCTCCACTTT. This encodes CASSQGANNSPLHF. The V gene is TRBV4-1, the J gene TRBJ1-6; D gene unclear. The CDR3 extends over 14 amino acids. Per the germline V gene, CDR1 is MGHRA and CDR2 is YSYEKL. Between the trimmed V and J ends, which lost 1 base and 5 bases, there was a span of 6 bases.

The CDR3 coding sequence is TGTGCCAGCAGCGACACAGGGGCCTACAATCAGCCCCAGCATTTT. This translates into CASSDTGAYNQPQHF. This chain links TRBV2 with TRBJ1-5, with TRBD1 identical over 7 bases. After removal of 6 bases from V and 3 bases from J, the junction contained 8 bases not matched to a gene. Germline CDR1 and CDR2: SNHLY and FYNNEI. The CDR3 is 15 amino acids.

The genes are TRBV28 and TRBJ1-4; weak D call: TRBD1 (6 bases). V lost 6 bases and J 10 bases, leaving 21 bases between the germline ends. CDR3 size: 15 residues. Germline loops: CDR1 MDHEN, CDR2 SYDVKM. CDR3 protein: CASREEGGSRGKLFF. CDR3 nucleotide sequence: TGTGCCAGCAGAGAGGAAGGGGGTTCACGTGGAAAACTGTTTTTT. The entire variable domain, with the rest obtained from reference TRBV28 and TRBJ1-4, is as follows: DVKVTQSSRYLVKRTGEKVFLECVQDMDHENMFWYRQDPGLGLRLIYFSYDVKMKEKGDIPEGYSVSREKKERFSLILESASTNQTSMYLCASREEGGSRGKLFFGSGTQLSVL.

This rearrangement joins TRBV12-3 or TRBV12-4 to TRBJ1-4; 7 bases align to TRBD1. CDR3 length equals 13 residues. With V trimmed by 7 bases and J by 7 bases, 6 bases remained unmatched. DNA for the CDR3: TGTGCCAGCAAGACAGGGTTTAGTGAAAAACTGTTTTTT. Translation gives CASKTGFSEKLFF.

This sequence joins TRBV3-1 (or the pseudogene TRBV3-2) and TRBJ2-3, with no clear D. V was clipped by 2 bases and J by 3 bases, with 3 bases between them. In germline, CDR1 is LGHDT, CDR2 YNNKEL (reference sequence). The CDR3 runs to 12 residues. In nucleotides, the CDR3 is TGTGCCAGCAGCCAAACTACAGATACGCAGTATTTT. Encoded protein: CASSQTTDTQYF.

Notes on this clone: The germline gene is not matched at one end of the junction; a read error may be the cause. The CDR3 region is CASSPAGNFRDAIYF. The DNA for the CDR3 is TGTGCTAGCAGCCCTGCGGGGAATTTTCGAGACGCCATATATTTT. The chain carries TRBV7-7 and TRBJ1-3; D uncertain. This CDR3 comprises 15 residues. The germline V gene encodes CDR1 SSHAT and CDR2 FNYEAQ (reference sequence). The complete variable domain, with remaining parts taken from reference TRBV7-7 and TRBJ1-3, reads GAGVSQSPRYKVTKRGQDVTLRCDPISSHATLYWYQQALGQGPEFLTYFNYEAQPDKSGLPSDRFSAERPEGSISTLTIQRTEQRDSAMYRCASSPAGNFRDAIYFGEGSWLTVV.

V and J are TRBV7-2 and TRBJ2-7; no definite D call. V dropped 5 bases and J dropped 6 bases, with 14 bases sitting between them. CDR3 length: 13 residues. CDR1 is SGHTA and CDR2 is FQGNSA in the germline V gene. CDR3 sequence: CASSRNPTGEQYF. The CDR3 DNA reads TGTGCCAGCAGCCGCAACCCGACTGGCGAGCAGTACTTC.

The V gene is TRBV18, the J gene TRBJ1-6, with 10 bases lining up with TRBD1. The CDR3 contains 14 residues. J was trimmed by 9 bases and V by 6 bases; bases with no gene match: 5. Germline-derived CDR1 and CDR2 are KGHSH and LQKENI. The DNA for the CDR3 is TGTGCCAGCTCTCCGGGACAGGGGCCTTCACCCCTCCACTTT. It is translated as CASSPGQGPSPLHF.